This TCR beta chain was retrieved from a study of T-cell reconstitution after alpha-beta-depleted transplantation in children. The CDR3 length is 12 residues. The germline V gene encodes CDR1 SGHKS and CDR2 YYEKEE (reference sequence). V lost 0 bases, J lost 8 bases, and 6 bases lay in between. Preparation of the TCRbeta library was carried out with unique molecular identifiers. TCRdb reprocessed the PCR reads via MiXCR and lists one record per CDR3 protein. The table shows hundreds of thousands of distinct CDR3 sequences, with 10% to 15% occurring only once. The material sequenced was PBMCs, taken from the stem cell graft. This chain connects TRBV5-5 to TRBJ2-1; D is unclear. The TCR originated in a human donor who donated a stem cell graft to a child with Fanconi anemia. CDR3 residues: CASSLAWDEQFF. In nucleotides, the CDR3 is TGTGCCAGCAGCTTGGCCTGGGATGAGCAGTTCTTC. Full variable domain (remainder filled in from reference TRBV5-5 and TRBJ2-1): DAGVTQSPTHLIKTRGQQVTLRCSPISGHKSVSWYQQVLGQGPQFIFQYYEKEERGRGNFPDRFSARQFPNYSSELNVNALLLGDSALYLCASSLAWDEQFFGPGTRLTVL.